This T cell receptor (beta chain) is drawn from a study of T cell responses to AZD1222 COVID-19 vaccine. Study at large: Analyses pooled second doses at about 4 or about 12 weeks. General study results and limits: At 160-218 and 743-854, vaccine-associated CD4 TCRs were dominant, and they spanned spike. Recipients of AZD1222 seropositive at baseline numbered only 5 to 7. The donor group comprised mostly white British people and more females; the analysis possibly underestimated clonal diversity.

Germline V gene data show CDR1 as SGHAT and CDR2 as FQNNGV. Unmatched junction bases numbered 12, after V lost 5 bases and J lost 0 bases. This CDR3 has 17 amino acids. This clone has only a few counts. Its cognate antigen is unknown. Sequenced by immunoSEQ multiplex PCR; TCRdb stores in-frame clones only, minus some. The sample has almost 35,000 clones; roughly 91% are singletons. V gene TRBV11-2 combines with J gene TRBJ1-2; 7 bases match TRBD1. The sample in question was peripheral blood, obtained on day 0 of AZD1222 vaccination. The receptor comes from an adult in good health. The CDR3 nucleotides read TGTGCCAGCAGCCCCGTCTACAACAGGGGCACTAACTATGGCTACACCTTC. The encoded protein is CASSPVYNRGTNYGYTF.